The sequence of this T cell receptor beta chain was determined in a study of T cells in Graves' hyperthyroidism and ophthalmopathy. The study's findings and limits: Most clonotypes expanded in thyroid above 0.001 were likewise present in blood. Model predictions of ophthalmopathy came a median about 6.3 months before onset.

This clonotype was observed at least ten times. Its target is not known. The germline V gene has CDR1 SNHLY and CDR2 FYNNEI. The CDR3 length is 14 residues. Trimming took 4 bases from V and 6 from J, leaving 16 bases between them. TCR beta CDR3 region amplification was performed from RNA transcripts. Carried out on the TCR CDR3, a first-round RT-PCR used the HTBI primer set. TCRdb recomputed calls from the multiplex PCR reads with MiXCR, one row per CDR3 protein. Among fewer than 600,000 distinct CDR3 sequences listed, less than 15% were seen once. The PBMCs studied were ones that came from roughly 9.4 ml fresh peripheral blood.

The receptor was isolated from a woman between 35 and 50 years old with Graves' hyperthyroidism. The specimen was blood. This chain joins TRBV2 and TRBJ2-7, with D perhaps assigned TRBD1 or TRBD2 (5 bases each). CDR3 sequence: CASSGDGNFGEQYF. CDR3 DNA sequence: TGTGCCAGCAGTGGGGACGGGAACTTCGGCGAGCAGTACTTC. The full variable domain, rest sourced from reference TRBV2 and TRBJ2-7, is EPEVTQTPSHQVTQMGQEVILRCVPISNHLYFYWYRQILGQKVEFLVSFYNNEISEKSEIFDDQFSVERPDGSNFTLKIRSTKLEDSAMYFCASSGDGNFGEQYFGPGTRLTVT.